Shown below are 27 T cell receptor beta chains from a single sample sequenced in a study of T cell responses to AZD1222 COVID-19 vaccine. Some clones are missing from TCRdb's copy, which holds only in-frame ones; the method was immunoSEQ multiplex PCR. The repertoire holds 140,000 to 150,000 clones, with roughly 80% as singletons. The starting material was peripheral blood, obtained on day 0 of MenACWY control vaccination. The receptors stem from an adult in good health.

This rearrangement joins TRBV27 to TRBJ2-6, with a possible D match to TRBD1 (6 bases). V gave up 5 bases and J gave up 3 bases, with 11 bases separating them. This CDR3 comprises 15 residues. Germline CDR1 is MNHEY and CDR2 is SMNVEV (reference sequence). CDR3 DNA: TGTGCCAGCAGTACCACAGGGTTTGGGGCCAACGTCCTGACTTTC. Translated, it gives CASSTTGFGANVLTF.

This chain joins TRBV9 and TRBJ2-5; a possible D gene is TRBD2 (6 bases). V lost 3 bases to trimming and J lost 9 bases, with 21 bases between them. This CDR3 is 15 amino acids long. Germline assignment: CDR1 SGDLS and CDR2 YYNGEE. The CDR3 DNA sequence: TGTGCCAGCAGCGCCGGGCCGCTACTACGGGAGTCCCAGTACTTC. This codes for CASSAGPLLRESQYF.

This clone was seen only once. The CDR3 bases are TGTGCCAGCAGGACATGGGGGGTCCGATCATTCGATTCACCCCTCCACTTT. This codes for CASRTWGVRSFDSPLHF. The chain joins TRBV27 to TRBJ1-6; D might be TRBD1 (5 bases). Germline lookup yields CDR1 MNHEY and CDR2 SMNVEV (reference sequence). The CDR3 is made up of 17 amino acids. Trimming shortened V by 6 bases and J by 8 bases, and 23 bases separated the two germline ends.

This rearrangement joins TRBV9 to TRBJ2-2; TRBD1 is a possible D gene (6 bases). Germline lookup yields CDR1 SGDLS and CDR2 YYNGEE. Between the trimmed V and J ends, which lost 3 bases and 2 bases, there was a span of 11 bases. CDR3 length equals 15 residues. The CDR3 DNA follows: TGTGCCAGCAGCGCCCTGGACAGCAACACCGGGGAGCTGTTTTTT. It codes for CASSALDSNTGELFF.

The table lists this clone with a few counts. The J gene is TRBJ1-2, the V gene TRBV7-2; no clear D. V shed 0 bases and J shed 5 bases, with 10 bases lying between them. The germline gives CDR1 SGHTA, CDR2 FQGNSA. This CDR3 region has 14 residues. The CDR3 loop reads CASSLARAVYGYTF. CDR3 bases: TGTGCCAGCAGCTTAGCACGAGCCGTTTATGGCTACACCTTC.

As regards this clone: Other DNA sequences in the same sample also yield this CDR3. The CDR3 spells CASSSTGPYGYTF. The CDR3 nucleotides are TGTGCCAGCAGCTCCACAGGGCCCTATGGCTACACCTTC. The rearrangement joins TRBV11-2 to TRBJ1-2; tentatively, D is TRBD1 (6 bases). V lost 4 bases, J lost 4 bases, and 10 bases lay in between. Germline-derived CDR1 and CDR2 are SGHAT and FQNNGV. The CDR3 runs to 13 residues.

The chain is built from TRBV5-1 and TRBJ1-4; D gene ambiguous. V was cut by 3 bases and J by 1 base, with 4 bases left in between. Per the germline V gene, CDR1 is SGHRS and CDR2 is YFSETQ. The CDR3 is 13 residues long. This chain's CDR3 is CASSSRTNEKLFF. CDR3 DNA sequence: TGCGCCAGCAGCTCACGAACTAATGAAAAACTGTTTTTT.

This chain joins TRBV6-1 and TRBJ1-2, with TRBD1 as a possible D gene (5 bases). This CDR3 is 13 amino acids long. Trimming removed 0 bases at V and 8 bases at J, with 10 bases between. The germline V gene encodes CDR1 MNHNS and CDR2 SASEGT. The CDR3, as DNA: TGTGCCAGCAGTGAAGCGGGGGGGTTCGGCTACACCTTC. This codes for CASSEAGGFGYTF.

The V and J genes are TRBV10-3 and TRBJ2-5; the match to TRBD2 covers 9 bases. Trimming cost V 8 bases and J 4 bases; bases outside gene matches: 5. The germline gives CDR1 ENHRY, CDR2 SYGVKD. CDR3 size: 13 residues. In DNA, the CDR3 is TGTGCCATCGGCGGGGGGGCCTCAGAGACCCAGTACTTC. Protein sequence: CAIGGGASETQYF.

As concerns this clone: A read error may produce the germline difference seen at one junction end. The V call is TRBV11-2, the J call TRBJ2-2, with D possibly TRBD1 on 6 matching bases. The CDR3 contains 14 residues. Germline V gives CDR1 SGHAT, CDR2 FQNNGV. The CDR3 DNA follows: TGTGCCAGCAGCCCCCAAATGGGGGCCGGAGAGCTGTTTTTT. Translated: CASSPQMGAGELFF.

The chain joins TRBV7-2 to TRBJ1-4; perhaps TRBD1 as D (5 bases). The CDR3 is 14 residues long. Germline V CDR1 and CDR2: SGHTA, FQGNSA. V shed 1 base and J shed 7 bases, with 10 bases lying between them. CDR3 coding DNA: TGTGCCAGCAGCTTAGACAGGCGGGGTGAAAAACTGTTTTTT. Translated, it gives CASSLDRRGEKLFF.

This chain links TRBV28 with TRBJ1-1; perhaps TRBD1 as D (6 bases). The CDR3 spans 11 residues. V shed 8 bases and J shed 6 bases, with 10 bases lying between them. Germline CDR1 reads MDHEN; CDR2 reads SYDVKM. DNA of the CDR3: TGTGCCAGCCGGGGGGCTCCTGAAGCTTTCTTT. It translates to CASRGAPEAFF. Looking up the rest from reference TRBV28 and TRBJ1-1 gives the full variable domain: DVKVTQSSRYLVKRTGEKVFLECVQDMDHENMFWYRQDPGLGLRLIYFSYDVKMKEKGDIPEGYSVSREKKERFSLILESASTNQTSMYLCASRGAPEAFFGQGTRLTVV.

The chain uses TRBV2 and TRBJ1-6; no reliable D call. The CDR3 is made up of 11 amino acids. V was shortened by 2 bases and J by 9 bases, with 2 bases between the two germline ends. Looked up from germline, CDR1 is SNHLY and CDR2 is FYNNEI. The CDR3, as DNA: TGTGCCAGCAGTGAATTTTCACCCCTCCACTTT. Its translation: CASSEFSPLHF.

This clone was detected only once. The CDR3 DNA follows: TGTGCCAGCAGCTTAGGACAGGGAACTGAAGCTTTCTTT. Its protein is CASSLGQGTEAFF. The chain combines TRBV13 with TRBJ1-1, with a possible D match to TRBD1 (6 bases). Germline V lookup: CDR1 PRHDT, CDR2 FYEKMQ (reference sequence). With 0 bases removed from V and 5 bases from J, the gap between germline ends came to 7 bases. The CDR3 spans 13 residues.

Regarding this clone: The germline gene is not matched at one end of the junction; a read error may be the cause. V is TRBV18 and J is TRBJ1-2; TRBD1 is a possible D gene (5 bases). Germline-derived CDR1 and CDR2 are KGHSH and LQKENI. CDR3 length: 15 amino acids. This CDR3 reads CASSSPQDKRPGYTF. The DNA for the CDR3 is TGTGCCAGCTCATCACCCCAGGACAAGCGCCCAGGCTACACCTTC.

The rearrangement joins TRBV18 to TRBJ2-3, with D possibly being TRBD1 or TRBD2 (6 bases each). In germline, CDR1 is KGHSH, CDR2 LQKENI. CDR3 size: 15 residues. Trimming cost V 2 bases and J 7 bases, with 16 bases left between them. In DNA form, the CDR3 reads TGTGCCAGCTCACCAGGCCCAGGGGCGGGAAATACGCAGTATTTT. This codes for CASSPGPGAGNTQYF.

This clone was picked up a small number of times. The chain joins TRBV12-3 or TRBV12-4 to TRBJ1-2; D uncertain. V lost 1 base, J lost 6 bases, and 6 bases lay in between. The CDR3 length is 12 residues. The CDR3 here is CASSLDIHGYTF. In DNA form, the CDR3 reads TGTGCCAGCAGTTTAGACATCCATGGCTACACCTTC.

The chain recombines TRBV2 with TRBJ2-2, with 7 bases that match TRBD2. This CDR3 comprises 14 residues. The germline V gene encodes CDR1 SNHLY and CDR2 FYNNEI. Trimming removed 3 bases from V and 6 bases from J; junction bases left unmatched: 4. In DNA, the CDR3 is TGTGCCAGCAGTGACCAGGGAGGGGCCGGGGAGCTGTTTTTT. Its translation is CASSDQGGAGELFF.

V usage is TRBV29-1 and J usage is TRBJ2-3, with TRBD1 identical over 8 bases. The CDR3 has 17 amino acids. Germline CDR1 reads SQVTM; CDR2 reads ANQGSEA. V shed 2 bases, J shed 0 bases, and the junction held 10 bases outside the gene matches. This CDR3 is CSVESIQGESSTDTQYF. The CDR3 coding sequence is TGCAGCGTTGAAAGCATACAGGGGGAGTCTAGCACAGATACGCAGTATTTT.

The rearrangement links TRBV7-8 to TRBJ2-2, with no clear D. There are 16 residues in the CDR3. Trimming pared 1 base from V and 2 bases from J, leaving 11 bases between. CDR1 and CDR2 from the germline V gene are SGHVS and FQNEAQ. CDR3 sequence reads: CASSLGRRPNTGELFF. In nucleotides, the CDR3 is TGTGCCAGCAGCTTAGGTCGTAGACCCAACACCGGGGAGCTGTTTTTT.

This chain connects TRBV7-9 to TRBJ2-1; no reliable D call. V lost 1 base to trimming and J lost 10 bases, with 11 bases between them. Germline lookup yields CDR1 SEHNR and CDR2 FQNEAQ (reference sequence). The CDR3 contains 13 residues. Here the CDR3 reads CASSLESLPEQFF. The CDR3 region has the DNA TGTGCCAGCAGCTTAGAATCGTTACCCGAGCAGTTCTTC. The full variable domain, its missing parts supplied by reference TRBV7-9 and TRBJ2-1, is DTGVSQNPRHKITKRGQNVTFRCDPISEHNRLYWYRQTLGQGPEFLTYFQNEAQLEKSRLLSDRFSAERPKGSFSTLEIQRTEQGDSAMYLCASSLESLPEQFFGPGTRLTVL.

The CDR3 DNA follows: TGTGCCAGCAGCACCGGGCCCCGGGCCGACACTGAAGCTTTCTTT. Protein: CASSTGPRADTEAFF. V usage is TRBV5-4 and J usage is TRBJ1-1; D ambiguous. Between the trimmed V and J ends, which lost 4 bases and 3 bases, there was a span of 16 bases. The CDR3 loop spans 15 amino acids. CDR1 and CDR2 (germline): SGHNT, YYREEE (reference sequence).

The chain combines TRBV11-3 with TRBJ2-1; TRBD1 agrees at 8 bases. The CDR3 covers 13 residues. The V gene end was trimmed by 2 bases and the J gene end by 13 bases; junction bases not matched to a gene: 7. Germline-derived CDR1 and CDR2 are SGHNT and YENEEA. The CDR3 is CASSLHQGAEQFF. The CDR3 bases are TGTGCCAGCAGCTTACACCAGGGGGCTGAACAGTTCTTC.

This clone was counted a single time. The chain uses TRBV28 and TRBJ2-6; possibly TRBD2 for D (5 bases). With 6 bases removed from V and 0 bases from J, the gap between germline ends came to 12 bases. Germline CDR1 MDHEN, CDR2 SYDVKM. This CDR3 region has 16 residues. The CDR3 sequence is CASSGVPGSGANVLTF. The CDR3, as DNA: TGTGCCAGCAGCGGGGTCCCCGGCTCTGGGGCCAACGTCCTGACTTTC.

The chain recombines TRBV5-1 with TRBJ2-3; 12 bases fit TRBD2. Looked up from germline, CDR1 is SGHRS and CDR2 is YFSETQ. Germline trimming cut 1 base from V and 3 bases from J; bases unmatched to any gene: 6. This CDR3 has 17 amino acids. The CDR3 region is CASSLLASGGATDTQYF. The DNA of the CDR3 is TGCGCCAGCAGCTTGTTGGCTAGCGGGGGGGCAACAGATACGCAGTATTTT. Together with reference TRBV5-1 and TRBJ2-3, the CDR3 gives the full variable domain: KAGVTQTPRYLIKTRGQQVTLSCSPISGHRSVSWYQQTPGQGLQFLFEYFSETQRNKGNFPGRFSGRQFSNSRSEMNVSTLELGDSALYLCASSLLASGGATDTQYFGPGTRLTVL.

This sequence joins TRBV7-8 and TRBJ2-7, with TRBD2 matching 7 bases. The V segment lost 5 bases and the J segment 2 bases; nucleotides outside the gene matches: 9. Germline lookup yields CDR1 SGHVS and CDR2 FQNEAQ. The CDR3 sequence is 15 residues long. CDR3 bases: TGTGCCAGCAGCCTGGGCTTGGGGGGGACCTACGAGCAGTACTTC. Amino acids: CASSLGLGGTYEQYF.

This clone is a singleton in its sample. CDR3 loop: CASSYGQGNQPQHF. The CDR3 nucleotides are TGTGCCAGCAGTTACGGACAGGGCAATCAGCCCCAGCATTTT. The rearrangement joins TRBV6-5 to TRBJ1-5, with 7 bases that match TRBD1. Germline trimming cut 2 bases from V and 2 bases from J; bases unmatched to any gene: 0. Germline V gene lookup returns CDR1 MNHEY and CDR2 SVGAGI. This CDR3 region has 14 residues.